The clone carrying this T cell receptor (beta chain) was counted only a few times. These data belong to a study of identical twins. TCRdb used MiXCR to reprocess the 5' RACE reads, holding one entry per CDR3 protein. The sample consists of roughly 750,000 distinct CDR3 sequences, 20% to 25% of them appearing once. Germline trimming cut 3 bases from V and 4 bases from J; bases unmatched to any gene: 6. The CDR3 totals 15 residues. The data also belong to a second study, concerning T cells expressing NK-cell markers.

J is TRBJ2-3 and V is TRBV12-3 or TRBV12-4; 8 bases fit TRBD2. Sequenced sample: PBMCs. The origin of this receptor is a woman between 18 and 29 years old in good health. CDR3 coding DNA: TGTGCCAGCAGTTTTCGAGCGGGAGTCGCAGATACGCAGTATTTT. It yields the protein CASSFRAGVADTQYF.